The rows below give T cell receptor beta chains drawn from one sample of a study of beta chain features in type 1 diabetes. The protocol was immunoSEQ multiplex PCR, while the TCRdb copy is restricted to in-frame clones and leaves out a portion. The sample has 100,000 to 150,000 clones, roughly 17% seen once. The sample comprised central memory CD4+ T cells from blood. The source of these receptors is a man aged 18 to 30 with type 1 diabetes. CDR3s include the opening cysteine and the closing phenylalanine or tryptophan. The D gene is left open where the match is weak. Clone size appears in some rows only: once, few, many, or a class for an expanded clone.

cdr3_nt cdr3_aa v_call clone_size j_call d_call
TGTGCCAGCAGCGCACCGACACGGAACTATGGCTACACCTTC CASSAPTRNYGYTF TRBV7-2 few TRBJ1-2 .
TGTGCCAGCAGTTCCCCGGTGAAGGGCTCTGAAGCTTTCTTT CASSSPVKGSEAFF TRBV27 few TRBJ1-1 .
TGTGCCAGCAGTGTGGGGCGTTCAAATTCACCCCTCCACTTT CASSVGRSNSPLHF TRBV2 many TRBJ1-6 .
TGTGCCAGCTTGGGATCTGGGGCCAACGTCCTGACTTTC CASLGSGANVLTF TRBV25-1 . TRBJ2-6 .
TGCGCCAGCAGCTCGGACAGGCCTGAAAAACTGTTTTTT CASSSDRPEKLFF TRBV5-1 few TRBJ1-4 TRBD1
TGTGCCAGCAGCGTAGGAGGGGGAGATAATGAGCAGTTCTTC CASSVGGGDNEQFF TRBV9 few TRBJ2-1 .
TGTGCCTGGGCGGACAGCTACGAGCAGTACTTC CAWADSYEQYF TRBV30 . TRBJ2-7 .
TGTGCCAGCAGCCCCGGGACTAGCGGCGTCAACGAGCAGTACTTC CASSPGTSGVNEQYF TRBV11-3 few TRBJ2-7 TRBD2
TGTGCCAGCAGCCAAGCCGGCGGCTCCCGGGAGCAGTTCTTC CASSQAGGSREQFF TRBV28 . TRBJ2-1 .
TGTGCCAGCAGCTTGGCCGGGACAGGGTACTATGGCTACACCTTC CASSLAGTGYYGYTF TRBV5-4 . TRBJ1-2 TRBD1